The 17 T cell receptor beta chains below were found in one sample sequenced in a study of molecular identifiers for immune sequencing clone quantification. A single record per CDR3 protein comes from TCRdb applying MiXCR to the PCR reads. The sample holds under 600,000 distinct CDR3 sequences, roughly 26% seen once. Source material: naive CD8+ T cells from blood, with Jurkat cell RNA spiked in. Subset denoted: FACS-sorted CD8+CD4-CCR7+CD45RA+ naive T cells. Every receptor here comes from a human donor in good health. Some libraries in this study had Jurkat cell RNA spiked in.

This clonotype has a count of ten or more. CDR3 region: CASSTGLAGLDTDTQYF. DNA of the CDR3: TGTGCCAGCAGCACTGGACTAGCGGGCCTTGACACAGATACGCAGTATTTT. The gene calls are TRBV28 and TRBJ2-3; the match to TRBD2 covers 11 bases. The ends lost 6 bases at V and 2 bases at J; junction bases unmatched: 10. Germline V gene sequence: CDR1 MDHEN, CDR2 SYDVKM. The CDR3 runs 17 residues.

J is TRBJ2-7 and V is TRBV19; TRBD1 agrees at 10 bases. This CDR3 has 14 amino acids. The J segment lost 9 bases and the V segment lost 6 bases, leaving 11 bases of the junction unmatched. From germline, CDR1 is LNHDA and CDR2 SQIVND (reference sequence). The CDR3 coding sequence is TGTGCCAGTAGCTTGACCGGGACAGGGGTTGGGCAGTACTTC. It yields the protein CASSLTGTGVGQYF.

To note about this clonotype: A read error may produce the germline difference seen at one junction end. This sequence joins TRBV28 and TRBJ1-4; D unresolved. From germline, CDR1 is MDHEN and CDR2 SYDVKM. The CDR3 contains 15 residues. The CDR3 sequence is CASTIARPFNKKLFF. CDR3 in DNA: TGTGCCAGCACCATAGCCCGTCCCTTTAATAAAAAACTGTTTTTT.

This clonotype was observed a handful of times. V usage is TRBV11-3 and J usage is TRBJ2-3; weak D call: TRBD1 (5 bases). The CDR3 runs 15 residues. Trimming removed 1 base from V and 6 bases from J, with 14 bases in between. Germline V CDR1 and CDR2: SGHNT, YENEEA. CDR3 protein: CASSLGQGLMDTQYF. The DNA of the CDR3 is TGTGCCAGCAGCTTAGGGCAGGGTCTAATGGATACGCAGTATTTT.

This clonotype has just a few counts. The chain recombines TRBV11-3 with TRBJ2-2; D is uncertain. The V end lost 1 base, the J end lost 0 bases, and 9 bases lay between the germline ends. Germline CDR1 reads SGHNT; CDR2 reads YENEEA. The CDR3 contains 16 residues. The chain's CDR3 is CASSLAGISNTGELFF. The CDR3 DNA sequence: TGTGCCAGCAGCTTAGCTGGGATTTCGAACACCGGGGAGCTGTTTTTT.

Worth noting for this clonotype: A read error may account for a junction end that differs from germline. The V call is TRBV14, the J call TRBJ2-5; D not certain. Germline CDR1 and CDR2: SGHDN and FVKESK. CDR3 size: 14 residues. The CDR3 nucleotides read TGTGCCAGCAGCCAAGACCTGTACCAAGTGACCCAGCACTTC. Translating it yields CASSQDLYQVTQHF.

This clonotype was seen a handful of times. The genes are TRBV6-4 and TRBJ1-5; D possibly corresponds to TRBD1 (5 bases). Germline values: CDR1 MRHNA, CDR2 SNTAGT. The CDR3 is 15 amino acids. The V end lost 3 bases, the J end lost 1 base, and 10 bases lay between the germline ends. Written as DNA, the CDR3 is TGTGCCAGCAGTGATGTAGGGGCCAGCAATCAGCCCCAGCATTTT. Encoded protein: CASSDVGASNQPQHF.

In this sample, this clonotype turned up many times. V is TRBV20-1 and J is TRBJ2-7, with 7 bases identical to TRBD2. The CDR3 totals 14 residues. Trimming took 2 bases from V and 6 from J; bases not matched to a gene: 10. CDR1 is DFQATT, CDR2 SNEGSKA, per germline (reference sequence). The CDR3 DNA reads TGCAGTGCTAGATTGCGGGAGCCTCCTCGCGAGCAGTACTTC. This codes for CSARLREPPREQYF.

This chain joins TRBV27 and TRBJ1-1; D is ambiguous. The ends were cut back, 6 bases at V and 2 bases at J, with 16 bases in the middle. The V gene's germline CDR1 is MNHEY and CDR2 SMNVEV (reference sequence). This CDR3 has 15 residues. The CDR3 DNA follows: TGTGCCAGCAGGCTGGCCCCCAAGGGCAACACTGAAGCTTTCTTT. This translates into CASRLAPKGNTEAFF.

The gene calls are TRBV12-3 or TRBV12-4 and TRBJ2-1; 10 positions agree with TRBD2. The J segment lost 3 bases and the V segment lost 4 bases, leaving 9 bases of the junction unmatched. The CDR3 extends over 17 amino acids. The DNA for the CDR3 is TGTGCCAGCAGTTATTTGGGGACTAGCGAGGACTACAATGAGCAGTTCTTC. It specifies CASSYLGTSEDYNEQFF.

This clonotype came up many times. The V gene is TRBV2, the J gene TRBJ1-1; D unresolved. Germline loops: CDR1 SNHLY, CDR2 FYNNEI. Deletions cut 5 bases from V and 3 bases from J, with 10 bases between. The CDR3 covers 13 residues. CDR3 region: CASSLTPDTEAFF. CDR3 sequence (DNA): TGTGCCAGCAGTTTAACGCCCGACACTGAAGCTTTCTTT.

A note on this clonotype: A much bigger clone sits one base away, suggesting this may be a read error. The CDR3 carries no conserved terminal phenylalanine or tryptophan, so it likely arises from a read error. The chain joins TRBV4-3 to TRBJ2-7; D may match TRBD1 or TRBD2 (6 bases each). Germline CDR1 and CDR2: LGHNA and YSLEER. Deletions cut 0 bases from V and 5 bases from J, with 11 bases between. This CDR3 spans 14 amino acids. The CDR3 nucleotides read TGCGCCAGCAGCCAAGATGGGGGGCTGGACGAGCAGTACTCC. Protein sequence: CASSQDGGLDEQYS.

This clonotype showed up many times. CDR3: CASSFAISGTNEQFF. The CDR3 nucleotides read TGTGCCAGCAGCTTTGCCATTAGCGGGACAAATGAGCAGTTCTTC. The rearrangement links TRBV13 to TRBJ2-1; 8 bases line up with TRBD2. The CDR3 is 15 residues long. Per the germline V gene, CDR1 is PRHDT and CDR2 is FYEKMQ (reference sequence). The trim removed 3 bases at V and 7 bases at J, leaving 8 bases unmatched.

On this clonotype: No conserved phenylalanine or tryptophan is present at the end of the CDR3, so a read error is the likely explanation. The V and J genes are TRBV4-2 and TRBJ2-7; 7 bases align to TRBD1. V gave up 4 bases and J gave up 3 bases; unmatched junction bases: 3. Germline V gene data show CDR1 as LGHNA and CDR2 as YNFKEQ. CDR3 size: 13 residues. CDR3 residues: CASSPRQGYEQYS. CDR3 coding DNA: TGTGCCAGCAGCCCGCGACAGGGCTACGAGCAGTACTCC.

Details on this clonotype: A much larger clonotype is one base distant, so this may be a read error. The chain recombines TRBV7-9 with TRBJ2-3; 8 bases align to TRBD2. The length of the CDR3 is 15 residues. V lost 8 bases and J lost 1; bases outside the gene matches: 8. Germline V gives CDR1 SEHNR, CDR2 FQNEAQ (reference sequence). For the CDR3, the DNA is TGTGCCAGCCTCCCAGCGGGAGAGGGCACAGATACGCAGTATTTT. Its translation is CASLPAGEGTDTQYF.

This clonotype appeared a few times. The genes are TRBV6-5 and TRBJ2-2; 9 bases are shared with TRBD1. This CDR3 spans 17 amino acids. The germline gives CDR1 MNHEY, CDR2 SVGAGI. V lost 2 bases to trimming and J lost 5 bases; unmatched junction nucleotides: 9. The chain's CDR3 is CASSYPPGQGLTGELFF. The CDR3 coding sequence is TGTGCCAGCAGTTACCCCCCGGGACAGGGTTTAACCGGGGAGCTGTTTTTT.

V gene TRBV5-8 combines with J gene TRBJ2-7; D possibly corresponds to TRBD1 (6 bases). Per the germline V gene, CDR1 is SGHTS and CDR2 is YDEGEE. The V gene lost 4 bases and the J gene lost 5 bases, with 10 bases spanning the gap. The CDR3 covers 12 residues. This chain's CDR3 is CASSLGQHEQYF. DNA of the CDR3: TGTGCCAGCAGCCTCGGACAGCACGAGCAGTACTTC. Combining the CDR3 with reference TRBV5-8 and TRBJ2-7 gives the whole variable domain EAGVTQSPTHLIKTRGQQATLRCSPISGHTSVYWYQQALGLGLQFLLWYDEGEERNRGNFPPRFSGRQFPNYSSELNVNALELEDSALYLCASSLGQHEQYFGPGTRLTVT.